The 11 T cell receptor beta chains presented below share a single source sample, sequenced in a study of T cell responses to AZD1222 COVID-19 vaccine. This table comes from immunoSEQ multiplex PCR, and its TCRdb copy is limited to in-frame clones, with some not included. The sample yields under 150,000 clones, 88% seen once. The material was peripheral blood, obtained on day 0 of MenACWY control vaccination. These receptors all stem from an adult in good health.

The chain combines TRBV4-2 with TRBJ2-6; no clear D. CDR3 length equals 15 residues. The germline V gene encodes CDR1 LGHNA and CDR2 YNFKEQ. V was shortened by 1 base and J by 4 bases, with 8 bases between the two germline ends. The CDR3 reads CASSQVRSGANVLTF. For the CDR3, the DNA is TGTGCCAGCAGCCAAGTGAGGTCCGGGGCCAACGTCCTGACTTTC.

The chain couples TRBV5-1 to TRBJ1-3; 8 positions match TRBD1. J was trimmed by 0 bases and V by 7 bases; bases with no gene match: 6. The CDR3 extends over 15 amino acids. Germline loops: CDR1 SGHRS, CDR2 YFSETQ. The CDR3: CASWTGRFSGNTIYF. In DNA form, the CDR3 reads TGCGCCAGCTGGACAGGGCGCTTCTCTGGAAACACCATATATTTT.

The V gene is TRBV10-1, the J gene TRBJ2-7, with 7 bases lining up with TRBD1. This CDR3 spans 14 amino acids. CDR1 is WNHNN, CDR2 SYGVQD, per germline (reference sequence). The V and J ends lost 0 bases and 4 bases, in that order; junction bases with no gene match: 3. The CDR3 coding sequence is TGCGCCAGCAGTGAGTCGTCAGGGGGATACGAGCAGTACTTC. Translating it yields CASSESSGGYEQYF.

CDR3 bases: TGTGCCAGCAGCTTGGGTTTGGGCGTTATGGAGCAGTACTTC. Its protein product is CASSLGLGVMEQYF. The rearrangement uses TRBV5-8 and TRBJ2-7; D unresolved. V lost 0 bases and J lost 7, with 14 bases in between. Germline V gene data show CDR1 as SGHTS and CDR2 as YDEGEE. This CDR3 comprises 14 residues.

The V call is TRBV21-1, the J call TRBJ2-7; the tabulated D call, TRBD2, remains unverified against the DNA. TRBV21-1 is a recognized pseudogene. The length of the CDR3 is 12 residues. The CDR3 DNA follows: TGTGCCAGCGTTCGAGGACTGTACGAGCAGTACTTC. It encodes CASVRGLYEQYF.

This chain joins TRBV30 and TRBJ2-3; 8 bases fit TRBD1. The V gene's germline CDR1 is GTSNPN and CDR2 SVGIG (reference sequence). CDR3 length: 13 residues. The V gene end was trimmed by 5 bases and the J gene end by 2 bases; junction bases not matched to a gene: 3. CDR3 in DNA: TGTGCCTGGGGACAGGGCCTCACAGATACGCAGTATTTT. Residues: CAWGQGLTDTQYF.

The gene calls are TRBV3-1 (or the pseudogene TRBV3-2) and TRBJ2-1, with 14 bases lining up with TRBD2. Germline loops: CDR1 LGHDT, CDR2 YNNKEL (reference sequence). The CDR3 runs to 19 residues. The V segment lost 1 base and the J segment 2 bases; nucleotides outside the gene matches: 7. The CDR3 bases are TGTGCCAGCAGCCAAGGTCGACTAGCGGGAGGGAGCGCCTACAATGAGCAGTTCTTC. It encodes CASSQGRLAGGSAYNEQFF.

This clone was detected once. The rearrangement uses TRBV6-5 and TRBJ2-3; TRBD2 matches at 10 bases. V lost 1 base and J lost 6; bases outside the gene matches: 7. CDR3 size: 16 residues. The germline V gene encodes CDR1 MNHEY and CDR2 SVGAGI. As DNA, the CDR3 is TGTGCCAGCAGTTACTATGGAGGTAGCGGGAGGGATACGCAGTATTTT. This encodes CASSYYGGSGRDTQYF.

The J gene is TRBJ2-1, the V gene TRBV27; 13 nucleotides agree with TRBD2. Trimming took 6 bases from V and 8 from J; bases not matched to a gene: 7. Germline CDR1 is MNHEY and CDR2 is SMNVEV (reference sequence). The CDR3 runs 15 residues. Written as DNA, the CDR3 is TGTGCCAGCAGCTTTCGGACTAGCGGGAGCTATGAGCAGTTCTTC. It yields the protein CASSFRTSGSYEQFF.

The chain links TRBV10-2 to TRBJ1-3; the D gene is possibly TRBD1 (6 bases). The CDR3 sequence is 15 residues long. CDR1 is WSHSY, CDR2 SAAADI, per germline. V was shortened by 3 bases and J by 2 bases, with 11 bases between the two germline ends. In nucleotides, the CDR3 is TGCGCCAGCAGTGAATGGGGGGCCGCTGGAAACACCATATATTTT. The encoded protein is CASSEWGAAGNTIYF.

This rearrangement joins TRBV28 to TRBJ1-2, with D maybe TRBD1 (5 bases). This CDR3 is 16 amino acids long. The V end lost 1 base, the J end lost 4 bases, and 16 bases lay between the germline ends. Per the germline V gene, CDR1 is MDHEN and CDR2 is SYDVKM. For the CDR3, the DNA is TGTGCCAGCAGTTTATTTCGGGGGGAGTCCTTCTATGGCTACACCTTC. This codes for CASSLFRGESFYGYTF.